This T cell receptor (beta chain) was captured by sequencing in a study of blood T cell repertoires in COVID-19. Background on the study: PBMCs, B-cell-depleted T cells, or T cells provided the cDNA or gDNA that made up the material.

Sequenced by immunoSEQ multiplex PCR; TCRdb stores in-frame clones only, minus some. Among about 170,000 clones listed, around 93% were seen once. Enrollment of patients from Seattle took place during active infection, with longitudinal follow-up. This CDR3 contains 13 residues. CDR1 is MNHNY, CDR2 SVGAGI, per germline (reference sequence). Trimming stripped 8 bases from V and 2 bases from J, with 13 bases between. Material: peripheral blood. V and J are TRBV6-6 and TRBJ2-7; D possibly corresponds to TRBD2 (5 bases). This TCR came from a young man with COVID-19, enrolled during active disease. CDR3 sequence reads: CASQEDFPYEQYF. CDR3 bases: TGTGCCAGCCAGGAGGACTTCCCCTACGAGCAGTACTTC.